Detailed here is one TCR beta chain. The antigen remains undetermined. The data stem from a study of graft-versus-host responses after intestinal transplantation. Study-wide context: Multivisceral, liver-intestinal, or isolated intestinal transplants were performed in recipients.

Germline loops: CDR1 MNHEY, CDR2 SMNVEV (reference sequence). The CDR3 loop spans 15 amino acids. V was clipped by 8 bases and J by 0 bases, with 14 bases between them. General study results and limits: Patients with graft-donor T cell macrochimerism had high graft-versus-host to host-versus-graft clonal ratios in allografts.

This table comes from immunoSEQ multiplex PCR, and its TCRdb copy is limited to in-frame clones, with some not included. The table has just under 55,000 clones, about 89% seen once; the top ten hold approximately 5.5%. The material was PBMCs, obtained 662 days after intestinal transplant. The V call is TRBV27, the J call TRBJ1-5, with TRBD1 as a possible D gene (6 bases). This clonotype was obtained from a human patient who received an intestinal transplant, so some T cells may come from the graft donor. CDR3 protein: CASRGQHYSNQPQHF. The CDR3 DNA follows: TGTGCCAGCCGCGGACAGCACTATAGCAATCAGCCCCAGCATTTT.